The 13 T cell receptor beta chains reported below all come from one sample, sequenced in a study of T cell repertoires in cytomegalovirus infection. TCRdb re-called the reads with MiXCR, one entry per CDR3 protein. The repertoire holds around 290,000 distinct CDR3 sequences, with about 23% as singletons. Sequencing input: PBMCs. Every receptor here comes from a human donor in good health (CMV status not recorded). Some clones in this sample may be carry-over from other donors' samples.

This clonotype was seen repeatedly, ten times or more. V and J are TRBV28 and TRBJ1-6; weak D call: TRBD1 (6 bases). This CDR3 region has 17 residues. With 5 bases removed from V and 9 bases from J, the gap between germline ends came to 23 bases. Germline V CDR1 and CDR2: MDHEN, SYDVKM. CDR3: CASSKPGGGTKGSPLHF. The DNA of the CDR3 is TGTGCCAGCAGTAAACCCGGGGGCGGGACGAAGGGTTCACCCCTCCACTTT.

V and J are TRBV7-2 and TRBJ1-2; D unresolved. Germline lookup yields CDR1 SGHTA and CDR2 FQGNSA. CDR3 length: 13 residues. The germline V and J ends were trimmed by 4 bases and 8 bases, with 14 bases remaining between them. Here the CDR3 DNA reads TGTGCCAGCAGCTCCTCTAGGGTTAGCGGCTACACCTTC. The encoded protein is CASSSSRVSGYTF.

This clonotype showed up just a few times. The J gene is TRBJ2-7, the V gene TRBV9; maybe TRBD2 (5 bases). The CDR3 loop spans 16 amino acids. Germline values: CDR1 SGDLS, CDR2 YYNGEE. Trimming took 3 bases from V and 5 from J, leaving 21 bases between them. The CDR3 DNA reads TGTGCCAGCAGCGCCCTTCTAGGAGGCCCCCCCCACGAGCAGTACTTC. Amino acids: CASSALLGGPPHEQYF.

This clonotype has ten or more counts. The chain joins TRBV7-2 to TRBJ1-4; D not certain. V lost 4 bases and J 6 bases, leaving 15 bases between the germline ends. Germline assignment: CDR1 SGHTA and CDR2 FQGNSA. This CDR3 has 15 residues. The CDR3 DNA follows: TGTGCCAGCAGCTCTCCCCGGGCCCAAGATGAAAAACTGTTTTTT. As protein: CASSSPRAQDEKLFF.

The chain uses TRBV19 and TRBJ2-1; 11 bases are shared with TRBD2. With 10 bases clipped from V and 5 bases from J, the junction kept 7 bases outside the gene matches. This CDR3 region has 14 residues. Germline assignment: CDR1 LNHDA and CDR2 SQIVND (reference sequence). The chain's CDR3 is CATNSGRADNEQFF. CDR3 DNA: TGTGCCACCAATAGCGGGAGGGCCGACAATGAGCAGTTCTTC. The variable domain in full, with the rest retrieved from reference TRBV19 and TRBJ2-1, is DGGITQSPKYLFRKEGQNVTLSCEQNLNHDAMYWYRQDPGQGLRLIYYSQIVNDFQKGDIAEGYSVSREKKESFPLTVTSAQKNPTAFYLCATNSGRADNEQFFGPGTRLTVL.

The chain has TRBV6-2 or TRBV6-3 and TRBJ2-7, with 10 bases fitting TRBD2. V was clipped by 2 bases and J by 6 bases; unmatched bases: 7. Germline lookup yields CDR1 MNHEY and CDR2 SVGEGT. This CDR3 comprises 15 residues. CDR3 in amino acids: CASSYRSGRASEQYF. In DNA form, the CDR3 reads TGTGCCAGCAGTTACCGGAGCGGGAGGGCCAGCGAGCAGTACTTC.

This clonotype was seen a few times. The genes are TRBV6-6 and TRBJ1-2, with D unresolved. V was shortened by 6 bases and J by 7 bases, with 15 bases between the two germline ends. CDR1 is MNHNY, CDR2 SVGAGI, per germline (reference sequence). The CDR3 extends over 13 amino acids. Here the CDR3 DNA reads TGTGCCAGCAGCGACTTGGCACTCTCTGGCTACACCTTC. Amino acid sequence: CASSDLALSGYTF.

V gene TRBV7-2 combines with J gene TRBJ2-1, with D possibly being TRBD2 (5 bases). The germline V gene encodes CDR1 SGHTA and CDR2 FQGNSA. The V gene lost 1 base and the J gene lost 8 bases, with 9 bases spanning the gap. The CDR3 consists of 13 residues. CDR3 sequence reads: CASSLERTDEQFF. In DNA form, the CDR3 reads TGTGCCAGCAGCTTAGAGCGGACGGATGAGCAGTTCTTC. The full variable domain, its missing parts supplied by reference TRBV7-2 and TRBJ2-1, is GAGVSQSPSNKVTEKGKDVELRCDPISGHTALYWYRQSLGQGLEFLIYFQGNSAPDKSGLPSDRFSAERTGGSVSTLTIQRTQQEDSAVYLCASSLERTDEQFFGPGTRLTVL.

The rearrangement links TRBV29-1 to TRBJ1-1; 10 bases align to TRBD1. The CDR3 has 13 amino acids. Germline V lookup: CDR1 SQVTM, CDR2 ANQGSEA. J was trimmed by 9 bases and V by 5 bases; bases with no gene match: 9. CDR3 in amino acids: CSVRETGGQKAFF. The DNA of the CDR3 is TGCAGCGTTCGAGAGACAGGGGGCCAAAAAGCTTTCTTT.

Ten or more counts support this clonotype. This rearrangement joins TRBV19 to TRBJ1-5; D is ambiguous. The CDR3 has 14 amino acids. V was pared by 1 base and J by 1 base, with 5 bases between. Per germline, CDR1 LNHDA and CDR2 SQIVND (reference sequence). CDR3 protein: CASSIGGSNQPQHF. CDR3 DNA sequence: TGTGCCAGTAGTATAGGGGGAAGCAATCAGCCCCAGCATTTT.

The genes are TRBV20-1 and TRBJ2-7; 10 bases are shared with TRBD2. The CDR3 sequence is 14 residues long. CDR1 is DFQATT, CDR2 SNEGSKA, per germline (reference sequence). V gave up 5 bases and J gave up 6 bases; unmatched junction bases: 10. CDR3 loop: CSAGDLAGVAEQYF. In DNA form, the CDR3 reads TGCAGTGCTGGCGATCTAGCGGGAGTCGCCGAGCAGTACTTC.

This clonotype was seen only a few times. This sequence joins TRBV28 and TRBJ2-1; 11 positions match TRBD1. Germline V lookup: CDR1 MDHEN, CDR2 SYDVKM. Trimming cost V 5 bases and J 10 bases; bases outside gene matches: 7. This CDR3 spans 14 amino acids. The CDR3 DNA reads as TGTGCCAGCAGTGGACAGGGGGCCTATTGGGAGCAGTTCTTC. It is translated as CASSGQGAYWEQFF.

This clonotype was seen many times. The chain employs TRBV7-9 and TRBJ1-1; perhaps TRBD1 as D (5 bases). The V and J ends lost 1 base and 6 bases respectively, with 18 bases between them. This CDR3 region has 16 residues. Germline V CDR1 and CDR2: SEHNR, FQNEAQ (reference sequence). CDR3 amino acids: CASSLVIRARGSEAFF. The CDR3 DNA reads as TGTGCCAGCAGCTTAGTAATCAGGGCCCGTGGATCTGAAGCTTTCTTT. Full variable domain (rest looked up from reference TRBV7-9 and TRBJ1-1): DTGVSQNPRHKITKRGQNVTFRCDPISEHNRLYWYRQTLGQGPEFLTYFQNEAQLEKSRLLSDRFSAERPKGSFSTLEIQRTEQGDSAMYLCASSLVIRARGSEAFFGQGTRLTVV.